Each of the 21 T cell receptor beta chains below was sequenced from the same sample in a study of cytomegalovirus exposure and HLA in healthy donors. Primers included in the PCR were 60 Vbeta and 13 Jbeta primers. Using immunoSEQ multiplex PCR, the repertoire was profiled, and TCRdb retains in-frame clones only, with some absent. The table records 110,000 or so clones, over 65% of them present only once. Sample: PBMCs. The receptor set was obtained from a woman aged 18-35 years in good health and CMV-seronegative.

V is TRBV28 and J is TRBJ2-3; a weak D match, TRBD2 (5 bases). Germline-derived CDR1 and CDR2 are MDHEN and SYDVKM. The CDR3 runs to 16 residues. V shed 3 bases and J shed 2 bases, with 15 bases lying between them. CDR3 amino acids: CASSFSTTPHTDTQYF. DNA of the CDR3: TGTGCCAGCAGTTTTTCGACTACACCACACACAGATACGCAGTATTTT.

The rearrangement uses TRBV7-9 and TRBJ2-2, with D perhaps matching TRBD2 (5 bases). There are 14 residues in the CDR3. V was cut by 5 bases and J by 0 bases, with 7 bases left in between. Per the germline V gene, CDR1 is SEHNR and CDR2 is FQNEAQ (reference sequence). The CDR3 reads CASSPSPNTGELFF. The CDR3 DNA reads as TGTGCCAGCAGCCCTAGCCCGAACACCGGGGAGCTGTTTTTT. Combining the CDR3 with reference TRBV7-9 and TRBJ2-2 gives the whole variable domain DTGVSQNPRHKITKRGQNVTFRCDPISEHNRLYWYRQTLGQGPEFLTYFQNEAQLEKSRLLSDRFSAERPKGSFSTLEIQRTEQGDSAMYLCASSPSPNTGELFFGEGSRLTVL.

The chain links TRBV5-6 to TRBJ1-2, with 7 bases aligning to TRBD1. Losses at the gene ends were 5 bases for V and 5 bases for J; bases not matched to a gene: 6. Germline V gives CDR1 SGHDT, CDR2 YYEEEE. The CDR3 consists of 13 residues. The CDR3 sequence is CASRGDSLYGYTF. In DNA form, the CDR3 reads TGTGCCAGCAGGGGGGACAGTCTGTATGGCTACACCTTC.

The chain has TRBV7-6 and TRBJ2-1, with 8 bases fitting TRBD1. Unmatched junction bases numbered 8, after V lost 8 bases and J lost 2 bases. CDR1 is SGHVS and CDR2 is FNYEAQ in the germline V gene. The length of the CDR3 is 15 residues. The chain's CDR3 is CASAVVQGAYNEQFF. The CDR3, as DNA: TGTGCCAGCGCCGTAGTACAGGGGGCCTACAATGAGCAGTTCTTC.

The chain couples TRBV10-1 to TRBJ2-3; possible D gene TRBD1, 6 bases. The CDR3 has 16 amino acids. In germline, CDR1 is WNHNN, CDR2 SYGVQD (reference sequence). Trimming shortened V by 0 bases and J by 2 bases, and 12 bases separated the two germline ends. The CDR3 DNA reads as TGCGCCAGCAGTGAGTCGACTCAGGGGACCACAGATACGCAGTATTTT. Protein: CASSESTQGTTDTQYF.

This rearrangement joins TRBV15 to TRBJ1-4; D perhaps matches TRBD1 (5 bases). Germline CDR1 reads LNHNV; CDR2 reads YYDKDF (reference sequence). Trimming shortened V by 0 bases and J by 7 bases, and 9 bases separated the two germline ends. This CDR3 comprises 14 residues. DNA of the CDR3: TGTGCCACCAGCAGAGAGGGGGAGGCTGAAAAACTGTTTTTT. Translation: CATSREGEAEKLFF.

This sequence joins TRBV4-2 and TRBJ2-3; TRBD1 aligns across 7 bases. The germline V gene encodes CDR1 LGHNA and CDR2 YNFKEQ. V lost 0 bases, J lost 2 bases, and 5 bases stayed unmatched. The CDR3 sequence is 16 residues long. The CDR3 sequence: CASSQESTGITDTQYF. CDR3 sequence (DNA): TGTGCCAGCAGCCAAGAATCGACAGGGATCACAGATACGCAGTATTTT.

CDR3 in amino acids: CASSWAGVGQPQHF. DNA for the CDR3: TGTGCCAGCAGTTGGGCAGGGGTAGGGCAGCCCCAGCATTTT. The chain couples TRBV27 to TRBJ1-5; D might be TRBD1 (6 bases). Germline CDR1 and CDR2: MNHEY and SMNVEV (reference sequence). Trimming cost V 4 bases and J 7 bases, with 14 bases left between them. CDR3 length equals 14 residues.

The chain combines TRBV6-6 with TRBJ1-6, with D perhaps TRBD1 (6 bases). In germline, CDR1 is MNHNY, CDR2 SVGAGI (reference sequence). The germline V and J ends were trimmed by 5 bases and 0 bases, with 11 bases remaining between them. CDR3 length equals 16 residues. Here the CDR3 DNA reads TGTGCCAGCAGTCCCGTAGGGGGCTCCTATAATTCACCCCTCCACTTT. The encoded protein is CASSPVGGSYNSPLHF.

The chain joins TRBV28 to TRBJ2-5; D call uncertain. In germline, CDR1 is MDHEN, CDR2 SYDVKM. V gave up 3 bases and J gave up 3 bases, with 11 bases separating them. There are 14 residues in the CDR3. CDR3 coding DNA: TGTGCCAGCAGTTTCGCGGAAGAAGAAGAGACCCAGTACTTC. Its protein is CASSFAEEEETQYF.

This sequence joins TRBV5-1 and TRBJ1-1; maybe TRBD1 (5 bases). The CDR3 has 13 amino acids. CDR1 and CDR2 from the germline V gene are SGHRS and YFSETQ. V lost 0 bases and J 3 bases, leaving 6 bases between the germline ends. CDR3 sequence: CASSLEQDTEAFF. As DNA, the CDR3 is TGCGCCAGCAGCTTGGAACAGGACACTGAAGCTTTCTTT. Looking up the rest from reference TRBV5-1 and TRBJ1-1 gives the full variable domain: KAGVTQTPRYLIKTRGQQVTLSCSPISGHRSVSWYQQTPGQGLQFLFEYFSETQRNKGNFPGRFSGRQFSNSRSEMNVSTLELGDSALYLCASSLEQDTEAFFGQGTRLTVV.

The chain uses TRBV19 and TRBJ1-4, with TRBD1 identical over 7 bases. Germline values: CDR1 LNHDA, CDR2 SQIVND (reference sequence). CDR3 length: 16 amino acids. The J segment lost 3 bases and the V segment lost 3 bases, leaving 7 bases of the junction unmatched. CDR3 protein: CASSMTGLSSNEKLFF. The CDR3 DNA reads as TGTGCCAGTAGTATGACAGGGCTCTCGTCTAATGAAAAACTGTTTTTT.

This clone was counted a few times. The chain is built from TRBV15 and TRBJ1-6; TRBD1 is a possible D gene (5 bases). From germline, CDR1 is LNHNV and CDR2 YYDKDF (reference sequence). V dropped 0 bases and J dropped 5 bases, with 5 bases sitting between them. This CDR3 spans 14 amino acids. This CDR3 is CATSRDRDNSPLHF. Written as DNA, the CDR3 is TGTGCCACCAGCAGAGACAGGGATAATTCACCCCTCCACTTT.

This chain joins TRBV18 and TRBJ2-2; D not certain. Trimming took off 3 bases at V and 2 bases at J, with 19 bases between the two ends. CDR1 KGHSH and CDR2 LQKENI come from the germline V gene. CDR3 length: 18 amino acids. CDR3 amino acids: CASSPQPRLGFNTGELFF. The CDR3 region has the DNA TGTGCCAGCTCACCTCAGCCGAGACTTGGTTTTAACACCGGGGAGCTGTTTTTT.

The CDR3 sequence: CASSPRYVNEQFF. The CDR3, as DNA: TGTGCCAGCAGCCCGAGATACGTTAATGAGCAGTTCTTC. The genes are TRBV7-2 and TRBJ2-1, with D unclear. Germline CDR1 and CDR2: SGHTA and FQGNSA. This CDR3 comprises 13 residues. V shed 5 bases and J shed 7 bases, with 12 bases lying between them. The full variable domain, its missing parts supplied by reference TRBV7-2 and TRBJ2-1, is GAGVSQSPSNKVTEKGKDVELRCDPISGHTALYWYRQSLGQGLEFLIYFQGNSAPDKSGLPSDRFSAERTGGSVSTLTIQRTQQEDSAVYLCASSPRYVNEQFFGPGTRLTVL.

The CDR3 coding sequence is TGTGCCAGCAGTTACAGCTCGGGACAGGAGGATGAAGCTTTCTTT. This gives the protein CASSYSSGQEDEAFF. The V call is TRBV6-5, the J call TRBJ1-1; 8 bases map to TRBD1. The CDR3 spans 15 residues. Germline V lookup: CDR1 MNHEY, CDR2 SVGAGI. V was pared by 2 bases and J by 7 bases, with 9 bases of the junction left unmatched.

This clone was seen just once. The V call is TRBV10-3, the J call TRBJ2-3, with D perhaps TRBD2 (7 bases). The CDR3 extends over 16 amino acids. V was clipped by 8 bases and J by 1 base, with 19 bases between them. Germline V gives CDR1 ENHRY, CDR2 SYGVKD. The CDR3 coding sequence is TGTGCCATCTCCTCGGGGGGCGGCTACCGCACAGATACGCAGTATTTT. The encoded protein is CAISSGGGYRTDTQYF.

This clone was observed a few times. This chain links TRBV6-1 with TRBJ1-2; 9 bases agree with TRBD1. V shed 5 bases, J shed 3 bases, and the junction held 4 bases outside the gene matches. The CDR3 has 14 residues. CDR1 is MNHNS, CDR2 SASEGT, per germline. DNA of the CDR3: TGTGCCAGCAGTTCCCGGGACAGGGACTATGGCTACACCTTC. As protein: CASSSRDRDYGYTF.

This sequence joins TRBV9 and TRBJ2-1, with 8 bases identical to TRBD1. Germline CDR1 and CDR2: SGDLS and YYNGEE. The junction had 2 bases not matched to a gene; V was cut back by 0 bases and J by 9 bases. The CDR3 extends over 13 amino acids. CDR3 coding DNA: TGTGCCAGCAGCGTAGGACAGGGGTCTGAGCAGTTCTTC. Residues: CASSVGQGSEQFF.

The chain is built from TRBV2 and TRBJ2-1; TRBD2 is a possible D gene (6 bases). The CDR3 is 13 residues long. CDR1 and CDR2 (germline): SNHLY, FYNNEI. Trimming took 7 bases from V and 4 from J, leaving 11 bases between them. The CDR3 reads CASTTGEYNEQFF. DNA of the CDR3: TGTGCCAGCACCACGGGGGAATACAATGAGCAGTTCTTC.

V is TRBV2 and J is TRBJ1-2, with a weak D call TRBD1 (6 bases). Between the trimmed V and J ends, which lost 6 bases and 8 bases, there was a span of 16 bases. This CDR3 is 13 amino acids long. Germline assignment: CDR1 SNHLY and CDR2 FYNNEI. Here the CDR3 DNA reads TGTGCCAGCAGGGAATGGGACATGCGGGGCTACACCTTC. Its translation: CASREWDMRGYTF.